A single sample gave rise to the 12 T cell receptor beta chains below, sequenced in a study of blood T cells in healthy people across ages. The second PCR ran about 6 to 11 cycles with a sample-barcoded 5' primer and J-beta primers. TCRdb itself ran the 5' RACE reads through MiXCR, one entry per CDR3 protein. The table includes 800,000 to 1,300,000 distinct CDR3 sequences, less than 25% detected once. These same records also appear under a second study, on T cells of mothers and their children.

The sequenced sample consisted of blood. The receptors derive from a girl aged 2 to 9 in good health.

This clonotype came up a few times. The chain uses TRBV12-3 or TRBV12-4 and TRBJ2-7, with a possible D match to TRBD2 (6 bases). V lost 6 bases and J lost 6, with 30 bases in between. This CDR3 is 18 amino acids long. In nucleotides, the CDR3 is TGTGCCAGCAGCGGGCAGGAGTCGGAGGACGGGGGAGGACCCGAGCAGTACTTC. Translation gives CASSGQESEDGGGPEQYF.

This clonotype was counted a few times. The chain recombines TRBV6-5 with TRBJ2-3; 14 positions match TRBD2. The germline V gene encodes CDR1 MNHEY and CDR2 SVGAGI. The CDR3 length is 17 residues. J was trimmed by 0 bases and V by 4 bases; bases with no gene match: 3. The CDR3 here is CASSSTSGRASTDTQYF. For the CDR3, the DNA is TGTGCCAGCAGTTCGACTAGCGGGAGGGCCAGCACAGATACGCAGTATTTT.

The V call is TRBV29-1, the J call TRBJ2-5, with TRBD2 identical over 11 bases. The J call may be faulty, since TRBJ2-7 better matches the DNA end. CDR1 and CDR2 from the germline V gene are SQVTM and ANQGSEA. This CDR3 region has 14 residues. The CDR3 protein is CSATNSGRVYEQYF. Written as DNA, the CDR3 is TGCAGCGCGACCAATAGCGGGAGGGTGTACGAGCAGTACTTC.

The rearrangement joins TRBV20-1 to TRBJ2-7; 9 bases fit TRBD2. V was pared by 4 bases and J by 4 bases, with 11 bases of the junction left unmatched. The CDR3 has 15 amino acids. Per the germline V gene, CDR1 is DFQATT and CDR2 is SNEGSKA (reference sequence). The CDR3 region is CSAIRAASGAYEQYF. CDR3 nucleotides: TGCAGTGCTATTCGTGCGGCTAGCGGGGCATACGAGCAGTACTTC.

This clonotype was detected only a few times. The chain carries TRBV5-1 and TRBJ2-1; maybe TRBD2 (5 bases). This CDR3 is built from 15 residues. Per the germline V gene, CDR1 is SGHRS and CDR2 is YFSETQ. V was pared by 4 bases and J by 0 bases, with 11 bases between. The CDR3 coding sequence is TGCGCCAGCAGCGGAACTAGTCGCTCCTACAATGAGCAGTTCTTC. This codes for CASSGTSRSYNEQFF.

Regarding this clonotype: At one end the junction does not follow the germline gene, possibly because of a read error. The chain uses TRBV28 and TRBJ2-1, with no clear D. Germline V gene lookup returns CDR1 MDHEN and CDR2 SYDVKM. The CDR3 covers 14 residues. CDR3 nucleotide sequence: TGTGCCAGCAGTTTAGACCTACCTTACAACGAGCAGTTCTTC. This gives the protein CASSLDLPYNEQFF.

The rearrangement joins TRBV11-2 to TRBJ2-5; 7 bases map to TRBD1. The DNA matches TRBJ2-1 better at its end, which makes the J call doubtful. Germline assignment: CDR1 SGHAT and CDR2 FQNNGV. CDR3 length: 14 residues. This CDR3 is CASSPQGFGDEQFF. Written as DNA, the CDR3 is TGTGCCAGCAGCCCACAGGGGTTTGGGGATGAGCAGTTCTTC.

As regards this clonotype: This may come from a read error, since a much larger clone is one base off. The rearrangement joins TRBV20-1 to TRBJ2-7; D is uncertain. The CDR3 loop spans 11 amino acids. In germline, CDR1 is DFQATT, CDR2 SNEGSKA (reference sequence). Trimming took 2 bases from V and 5 from J, leaving 7 bases between them. CDR3 sequence (DNA): TGCAGTGCTAGACTTACGGACGAGCAGTACTTC. Protein: CSARLTDEQYF.

The CDR3 reads CSVETGGSSGANVLTF. CDR3 DNA sequence: TGCAGCGTTGAAACAGGGGGCTCCTCTGGGGCCAACGTCCTGACTTTC. The V call is TRBV29-1, the J call TRBJ2-6, with TRBD1 matching 9 bases. Germline trimming cut 2 bases from V and 0 bases from J; bases unmatched to any gene: 2. Germline loops: CDR1 SQVTM, CDR2 ANQGSEA. The CDR3 sequence is 16 residues long.

This clonotype was recorded a few times. This chain uses TRBV15 with TRBJ2-7, with D possibly TRBD1 on 5 matching bases. The V end lost 0 bases, the J end lost 5 bases, and 14 bases lay between the germline ends. Germline V gene data show CDR1 as LNHNV and CDR2 as YYDKDF (reference sequence). The CDR3 is made up of 15 amino acids. CDR3 sequence: CATSRDRQFTDEQYF. The CDR3 DNA reads as TGTGCCACCAGCAGAGACCGACAGTTTACAGACGAGCAGTACTTC.

V and J are TRBV7-2 and TRBJ1-2, with no clear D. V shed 8 bases and J shed 3 bases, with 13 bases lying between them. The CDR3 runs 13 residues. CDR1 and CDR2 from the germline V gene are SGHTA and FQGNSA. The CDR3, as DNA: TGTGCCAGCTGCCCCGACGACGACTATGGCTACACCTTC. It yields the protein CASCPDDDYGYTF.

The table lists this clonotype with a few counts. The chain is built from TRBV29-1 and TRBJ1-1, with D perhaps TRBD1 (5 bases). Germline V CDR1 and CDR2: SQVTM, ANQGSEA. There are 16 residues in the CDR3. The V end lost 4 bases, the J end lost 4 bases, and 22 bases lay between the germline ends. The CDR3 loop reads CSVVWAGGGRGTEAFF. CDR3 DNA sequence: TGCAGCGTTGTTTGGGCCGGGGGGGGAAGGGGCACTGAAGCTTTCTTT.